The clone carrying this TCR beta chain was detected a few times. Its antigen is as yet unknown. The data derive from a study of blood T cells in healthy people across ages. General observations from the study: The recorded TCR beta diversity per million T cells decreased in a roughly linear manner with age. There were more naive CD4+ cells and higher diversity in long-lived donors than in aged donors.

Trimming took off 3 bases at V and 8 bases at J, with 8 bases between the two ends. The CDR3 is 12 amino acids. The germline V gene encodes CDR1 MNHNS and CDR2 SASEGT. Using a J-beta primer mix together with a sample-barcoded 5' primer, a second PCR was run for about 6 to 12 cycles. Tags on each cDNA molecule came from a template-switch adaptor with 12 random nucleotides. Each of the samples gave a minimum of 2.5 million paired-end reads that contained CDR3. Using its own MiXCR run on the 5' RACE reads, TCRdb lists one record per CDR3 protein. The sample includes 1.5 million to 2 million distinct CDR3 sequences, about 50% of them seen just once.

V and J are TRBV6-1 and TRBJ2-1; no reliable D call. The sample was blood. This sequence was found in a woman aged 40 to 55 in good health. The CDR3 sequence: CASSDPVDEQFF. The CDR3 nucleotides read TGTGCCAGCAGTGATCCGGTGGATGAGCAGTTCTTC.